This T cell receptor beta chain was captured in a study of OX40 agonist ivuxolimab in advanced cancers. Study results and caveats: The study found that CD8+ T cells averaged more expanded clones than CD4+.

There are a few counts of this clone. As yet, its antigen is unknown. Method: immunoSEQ multiplex PCR; TCRdb's copy keeps in-frame clones and lacks some. Of roughly 60,000 clones in the sample, about 88% were seen once. This CDR3 has 15 residues. Germline loops: CDR1 LNHDA, CDR2 SQIVND (reference sequence). V lost 5 bases and J lost 2; bases outside the gene matches: 8. The chain employs TRBV19 and TRBJ2-7, with TRBD1 matching 8 bases. This receptor was taken from an adult with an advanced solid tumor such as melanoma, head and neck, liver or kidney cancer. The sequences come from CD4+ or CD8+ T cells sorted from blood, collected in a trial of the OX40 agonist ivuxolimab. The CDR3 loop reads CASSPRQGRAYEQYF. As DNA, the CDR3 is TGTGCCAGTAGTCCCCGACAGGGGAGAGCCTACGAGCAGTACTTC.